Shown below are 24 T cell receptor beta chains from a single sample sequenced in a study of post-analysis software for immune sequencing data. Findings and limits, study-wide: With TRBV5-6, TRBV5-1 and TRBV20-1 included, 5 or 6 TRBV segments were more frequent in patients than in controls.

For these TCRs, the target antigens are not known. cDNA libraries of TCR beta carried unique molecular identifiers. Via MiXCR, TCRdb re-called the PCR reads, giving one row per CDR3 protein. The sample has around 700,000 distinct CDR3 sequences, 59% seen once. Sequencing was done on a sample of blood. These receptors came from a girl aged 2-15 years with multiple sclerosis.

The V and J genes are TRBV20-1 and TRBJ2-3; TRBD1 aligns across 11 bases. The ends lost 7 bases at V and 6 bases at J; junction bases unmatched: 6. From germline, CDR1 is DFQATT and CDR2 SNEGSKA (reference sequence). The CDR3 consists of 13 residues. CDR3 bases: TGCAGTGGCACGGGACAGGGGGGCGATACGCAGTATTTT. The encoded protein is CSGTGQGGDTQYF.

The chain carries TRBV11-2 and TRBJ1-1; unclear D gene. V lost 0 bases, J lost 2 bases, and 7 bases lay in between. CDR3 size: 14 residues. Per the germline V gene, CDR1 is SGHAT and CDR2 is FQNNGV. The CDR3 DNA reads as TGTGCCAGCAGCTTAGATCCAACTAACACTGAAGCTTTCTTT. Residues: CASSLDPTNTEAFF.

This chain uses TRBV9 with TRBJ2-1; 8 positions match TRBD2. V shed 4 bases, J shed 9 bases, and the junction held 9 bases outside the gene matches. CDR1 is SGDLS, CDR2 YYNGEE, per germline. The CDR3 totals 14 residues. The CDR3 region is CASSPRTSPCEQFF. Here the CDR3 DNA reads TGTGCCAGCAGCCCTCGGACTAGCCCTTGTGAGCAGTTCTTC.

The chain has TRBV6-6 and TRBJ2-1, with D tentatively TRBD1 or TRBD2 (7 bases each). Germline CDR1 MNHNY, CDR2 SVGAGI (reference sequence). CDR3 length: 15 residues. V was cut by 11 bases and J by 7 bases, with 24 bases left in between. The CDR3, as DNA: TGTGCCGCCAAACCAGGGGGGGCCGCTCCAAATGAGCAGTTCTTC. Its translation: CAAKPGGAAPNEQFF.

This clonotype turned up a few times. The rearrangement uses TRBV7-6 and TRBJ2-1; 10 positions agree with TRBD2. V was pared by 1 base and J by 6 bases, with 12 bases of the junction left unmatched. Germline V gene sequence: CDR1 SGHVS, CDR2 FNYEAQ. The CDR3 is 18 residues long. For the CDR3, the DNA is TGTGCCAGCAGCTTAGAGGCTAGCGGGAGTTGGAAAGTCAATGAGCAGTTCTTC. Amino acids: CASSLEASGSWKVNEQFF.

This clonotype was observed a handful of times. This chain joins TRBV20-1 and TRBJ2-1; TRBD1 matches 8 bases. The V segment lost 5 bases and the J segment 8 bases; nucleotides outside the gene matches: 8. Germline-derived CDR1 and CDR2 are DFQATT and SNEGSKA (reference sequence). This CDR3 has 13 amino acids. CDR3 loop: CSAPAQGADEQFF. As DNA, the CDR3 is TGCAGTGCTCCGGCGCAGGGGGCTGATGAGCAGTTCTTC.

For the CDR3, the DNA is TGTGCCATCAGTGATACAGGGGAGGTCGATCAGCCCCAGCATTTT. This sequence encodes CAISDTGEVDQPQHF. The gene calls are TRBV10-3 and TRBJ1-5; 7 bases map to TRBD1. Germline V CDR1 and CDR2: ENHRY, SYGVKD. This CDR3 contains 15 residues. After removal of 3 bases from V and 5 bases from J, the junction contained 7 bases not matched to a gene.

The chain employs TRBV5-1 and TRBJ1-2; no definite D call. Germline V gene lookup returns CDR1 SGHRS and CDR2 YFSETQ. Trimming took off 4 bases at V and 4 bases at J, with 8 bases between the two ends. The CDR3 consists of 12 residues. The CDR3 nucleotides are TGCGCCAGCAGCGAGGCGGCCTATGGCTACACCTTC. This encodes CASSEAAYGYTF. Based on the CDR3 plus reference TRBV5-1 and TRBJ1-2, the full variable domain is KAGVTQTPRYLIKTRGQQVTLSCSPISGHRSVSWYQQTPGQGLQFLFEYFSETQRNKGNFPGRFSGRQFSNSRSEMNVSTLELGDSALYLCASSEAAYGYTFGSGTRLTVV.

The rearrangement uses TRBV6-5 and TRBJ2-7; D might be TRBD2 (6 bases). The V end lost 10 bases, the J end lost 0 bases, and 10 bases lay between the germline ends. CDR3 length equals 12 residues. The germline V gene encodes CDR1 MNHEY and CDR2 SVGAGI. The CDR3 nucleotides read TGTGCCACGGGGGACTCCTCCTACGAGCAGTACTTC. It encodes CATGDSSYEQYF.

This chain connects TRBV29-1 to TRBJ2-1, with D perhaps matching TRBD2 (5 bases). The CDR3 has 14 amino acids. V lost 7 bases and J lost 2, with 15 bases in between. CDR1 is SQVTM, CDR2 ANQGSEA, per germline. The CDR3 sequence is CSASTRNAYNEQFF. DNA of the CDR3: TGCAGCGCCTCCACTAGAAATGCCTACAATGAGCAGTTCTTC.

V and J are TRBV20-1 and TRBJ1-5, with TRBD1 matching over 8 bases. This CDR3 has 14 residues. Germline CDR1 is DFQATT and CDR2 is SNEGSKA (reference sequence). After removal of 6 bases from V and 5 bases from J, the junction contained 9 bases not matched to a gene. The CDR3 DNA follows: TGCAGTGCCCTCCCCGCAGGGGGCTATCAGCCCCAGCATTTT. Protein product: CSALPAGGYQPQHF.

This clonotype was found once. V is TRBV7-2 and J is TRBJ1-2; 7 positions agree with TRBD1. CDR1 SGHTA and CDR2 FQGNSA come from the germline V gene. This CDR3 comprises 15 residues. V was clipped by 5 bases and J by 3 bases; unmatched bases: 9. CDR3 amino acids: CASSPGQPVDYGYTF. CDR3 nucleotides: TGTGCCAGCAGCCCGGGACAGCCTGTGGACTATGGCTACACCTTC. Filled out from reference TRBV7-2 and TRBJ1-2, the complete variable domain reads GAGVSQSPSNKVTEKGKDVELRCDPISGHTALYWYRQSLGQGLEFLIYFQGNSAPDKSGLPSDRFSAERTGGSVSTLTIQRTQQEDSAVYLCASSPGQPVDYGYTFGSGTRLTVV.

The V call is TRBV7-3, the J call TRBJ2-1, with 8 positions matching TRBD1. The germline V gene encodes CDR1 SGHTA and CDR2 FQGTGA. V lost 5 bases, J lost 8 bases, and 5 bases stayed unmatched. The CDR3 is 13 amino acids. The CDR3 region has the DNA TGTGCCAGCAGCGAAGCAGGGGGCGATGAGCAGTTCTTC. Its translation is CASSEAGGDEQFF.

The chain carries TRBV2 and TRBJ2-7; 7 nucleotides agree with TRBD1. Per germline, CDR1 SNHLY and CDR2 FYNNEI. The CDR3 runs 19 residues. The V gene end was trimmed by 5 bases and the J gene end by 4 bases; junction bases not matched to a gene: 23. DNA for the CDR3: TGTGCCAGCAGTCAGAACCAGGACAGGCGCCTACGGTCCGTTTACGAGCAGTACTTC. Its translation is CASSQNQDRRLRSVYEQYF. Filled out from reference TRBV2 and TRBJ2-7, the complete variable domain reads EPEVTQTPSHQVTQMGQEVILRCVPISNHLYFYWYRQILGQKVEFLVSFYNNEISEKSEIFDDQFSVERPDGSNFTLKIRSTKLEDSAMYFCASSQNQDRRLRSVYEQYFGPGTRLTVT.

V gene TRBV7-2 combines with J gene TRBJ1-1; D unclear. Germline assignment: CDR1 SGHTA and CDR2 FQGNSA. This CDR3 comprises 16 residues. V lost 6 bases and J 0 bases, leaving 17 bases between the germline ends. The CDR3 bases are TGTGCCAGCAGACCGGGCCGTTACTCCCTGAACACTGAAGCTTTCTTT. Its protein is CASRPGRYSLNTEAFF.

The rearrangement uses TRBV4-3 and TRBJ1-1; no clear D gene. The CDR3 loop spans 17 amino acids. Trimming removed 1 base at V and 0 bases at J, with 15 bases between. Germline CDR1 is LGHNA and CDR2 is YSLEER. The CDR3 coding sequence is TGCGCCAGCAGCCAAGTTTGGGCGCAGCTCATGAACACTGAAGCTTTCTTT. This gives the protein CASSQVWAQLMNTEAFF.

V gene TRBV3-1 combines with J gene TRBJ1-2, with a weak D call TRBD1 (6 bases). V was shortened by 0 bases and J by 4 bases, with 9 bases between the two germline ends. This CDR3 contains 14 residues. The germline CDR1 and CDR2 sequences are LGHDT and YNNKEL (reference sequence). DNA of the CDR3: TGTGCCAGCAGCCAAGAGCCCAGGGGCTATGGCTACACCTTC. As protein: CASSQEPRGYGYTF.

The DNA for the CDR3 is TGTGCCTGGAATGAAGGGATCTACAATGAGCAGTTCTTC. It yields the protein CAWNEGIYNEQFF. The chain is built from TRBV30 and TRBJ2-1; D gene unclear. The CDR3 is made up of 13 amino acids. With 4 bases removed from V and 3 bases from J, the gap between germline ends came to 10 bases. Germline CDR1 is GTSNPN and CDR2 is SVGIG (reference sequence).

For the CDR3, the DNA is TGTGCCATCGGGGGGGATCTCGGGGGCGCAGATACGCAGTATTTT. It codes for CAIGGDLGGADTQYF. The chain has TRBV10-3 and TRBJ2-3; D perhaps matches TRBD2 (7 bases). This CDR3 has 15 amino acids. Trimming stripped 8 bases from V and 4 bases from J, with 19 bases between. CDR1 is ENHRY, CDR2 SYGVKD, per germline.

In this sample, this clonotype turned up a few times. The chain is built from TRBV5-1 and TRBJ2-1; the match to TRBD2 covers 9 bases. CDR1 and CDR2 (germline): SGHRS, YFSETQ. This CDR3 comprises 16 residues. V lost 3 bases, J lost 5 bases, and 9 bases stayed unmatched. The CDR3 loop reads CASSYLTSGQNNEQFF. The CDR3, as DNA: TGCGCCAGCAGCTACTTAACTAGCGGGCAAAACAATGAGCAGTTCTTC.

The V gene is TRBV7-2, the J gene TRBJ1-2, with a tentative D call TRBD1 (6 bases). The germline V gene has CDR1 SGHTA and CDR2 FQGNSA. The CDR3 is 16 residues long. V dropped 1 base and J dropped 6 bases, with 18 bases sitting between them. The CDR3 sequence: CASSLGPSGARDGYTF. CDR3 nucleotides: TGTGCCAGCAGCTTAGGCCCCTCAGGGGCCCGGGATGGCTACACCTTC.

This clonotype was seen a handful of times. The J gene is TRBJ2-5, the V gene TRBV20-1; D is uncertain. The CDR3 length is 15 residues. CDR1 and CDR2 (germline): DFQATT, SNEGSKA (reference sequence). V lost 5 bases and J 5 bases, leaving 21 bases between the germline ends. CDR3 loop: CSAPTRVQVGETQYF. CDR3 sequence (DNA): TGCAGTGCTCCTACCCGTGTGCAGGTTGGGGAGACCCAGTACTTC.

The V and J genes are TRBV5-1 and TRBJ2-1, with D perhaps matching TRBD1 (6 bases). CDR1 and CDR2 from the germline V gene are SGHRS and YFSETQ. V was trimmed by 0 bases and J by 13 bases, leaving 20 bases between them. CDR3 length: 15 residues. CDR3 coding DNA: TGCGCCAGCAGCTTGGAGTTGGGAACAGGGTTGGTCCAGTTCTTC. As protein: CASSLELGTGLVQFF.

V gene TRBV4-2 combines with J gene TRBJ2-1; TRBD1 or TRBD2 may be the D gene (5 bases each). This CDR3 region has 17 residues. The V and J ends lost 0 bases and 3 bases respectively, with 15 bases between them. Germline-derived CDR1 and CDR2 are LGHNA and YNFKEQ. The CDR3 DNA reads TGTGCCAGCAGCCAAGATCATGGGGACCTCCGCTACAATGAGCAGTTCTTC. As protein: CASSQDHGDLRYNEQFF.